Described below is a single T cell receptor beta chain sequence and its context. Germline lookup yields CDR1 SGHRS and CDR2 YFSETQ. Trimming cost V 0 bases and J 3 bases, with 13 bases left between them. This CDR3 is built from 16 residues. In the original processing: Amplification with reference gene primers provided the estimates of nucleated cell counts. TCRdb keeps only in-frame clones here, not all; method: immunoSEQ multiplex PCR. D and trimming were read from the DNA, whereas the V and J calls and clone size are those reported in that table. The data contain fewer than 350,000 clones, around 88% of them singletons. The source of the sample is a study of blood T cell repertoires in COVID-19. Study at large: Acute and convalescent COVID-19 samples came from the United States, Italy and Spain. In each case, the material was cDNA or gDNA derived from T cells, B-cell-depleted T cells, or PBMCs.

The V and J genes are TRBV5-1 and TRBJ2-1; the D gene is possibly TRBD1 (6 bases). Sequencing input: PBMCs or T cells enriched from blood (not recorded which). This sequence originates from a woman in her forties who had recovered from COVID-19. The CDR3, as DNA: TGCGCCAGCAGCTTGGATCAGGGGCTCCTCTACAATGAGCAGTTCTTC. It specifies CASSLDQGLLYNEQFF.